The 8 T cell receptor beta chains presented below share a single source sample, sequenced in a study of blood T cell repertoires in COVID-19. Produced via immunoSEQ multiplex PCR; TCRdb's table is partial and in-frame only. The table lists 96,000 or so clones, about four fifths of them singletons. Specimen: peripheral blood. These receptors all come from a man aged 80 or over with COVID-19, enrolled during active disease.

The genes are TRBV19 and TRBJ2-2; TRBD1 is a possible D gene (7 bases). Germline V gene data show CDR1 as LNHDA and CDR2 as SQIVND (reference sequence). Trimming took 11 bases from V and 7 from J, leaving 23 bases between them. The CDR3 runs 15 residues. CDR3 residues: CASNFGRGEVGELFF. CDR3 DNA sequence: TGTGCCTCCAACTTCGGCAGGGGGGAGGTCGGGGAGCTGTTTTTT.

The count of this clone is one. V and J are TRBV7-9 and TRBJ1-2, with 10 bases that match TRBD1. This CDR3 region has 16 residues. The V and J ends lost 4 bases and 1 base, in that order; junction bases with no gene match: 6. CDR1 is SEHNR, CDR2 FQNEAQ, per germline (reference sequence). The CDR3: CASSSGDRGSNYGYTF. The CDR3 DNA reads TGTGCCAGCAGCTCGGGGGACAGGGGAAGTAACTATGGCTACACCTTC. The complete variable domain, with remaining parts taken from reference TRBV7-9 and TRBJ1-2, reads DTGVSQNPRHKITKRGQNVTFRCDPISEHNRLYWYRQTLGQGPEFLTYFQNEAQLEKSRLLSDRFSAERPKGSFSTLEIQRTEQGDSAMYLCASSSGDRGSNYGYTFGSGTRLTVV.

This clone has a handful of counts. The CDR3 sequence is CTSSHRAPLAGGTDEQYF. CDR3 bases: TGCACCAGCAGCCATAGGGCCCCTCTAGCGGGGGGGACCGACGAGCAGTACTTC. The rearrangement links TRBV1 to TRBJ2-7; TRBD2 reflects the table's D call only, with no check against the DNA. TRBV1 is listed as a pseudogene. The CDR3 runs to 18 residues.

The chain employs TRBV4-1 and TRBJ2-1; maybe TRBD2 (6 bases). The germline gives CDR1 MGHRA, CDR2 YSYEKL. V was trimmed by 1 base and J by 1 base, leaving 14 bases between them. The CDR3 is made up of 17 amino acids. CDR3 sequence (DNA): TGCGCCAGCAGCCAAGGAGTTCTAGCGAGGTCCTACAATGAGCAGTTCTTC. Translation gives CASSQGVLARSYNEQFF.

CDR3 residues: CASSLGRGQGSIERNQPQHF. CDR3 DNA: TGTGCCAGCAGCTTGGGGAGAGGACAGGGAAGTATCGAGAGGAATCAGCCCCAGCATTTT. The rearrangement links TRBV5-5 to TRBJ1-5; 8 bases fit TRBD1. The CDR3 length is 20 residues. Trimming removed 0 bases from V and 4 bases from J; junction bases left unmatched: 18. Germline V gene sequence: CDR1 SGHKS, CDR2 YYEKEE (reference sequence).

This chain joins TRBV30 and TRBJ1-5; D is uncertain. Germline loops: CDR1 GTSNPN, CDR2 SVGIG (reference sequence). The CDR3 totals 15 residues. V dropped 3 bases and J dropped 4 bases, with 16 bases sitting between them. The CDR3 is CAWSPVLGPNQPQHF. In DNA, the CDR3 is TGTGCCTGGAGCCCAGTTCTGGGCCCAAATCAGCCCCAGCATTTT.

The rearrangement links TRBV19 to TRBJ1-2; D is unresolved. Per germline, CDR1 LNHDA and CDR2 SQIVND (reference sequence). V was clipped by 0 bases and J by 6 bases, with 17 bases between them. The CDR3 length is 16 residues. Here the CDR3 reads CASSIEPQIGSHGYTF. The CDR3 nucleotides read TGTGCCAGTAGTATAGAGCCCCAGATCGGGAGCCATGGCTACACCTTC.

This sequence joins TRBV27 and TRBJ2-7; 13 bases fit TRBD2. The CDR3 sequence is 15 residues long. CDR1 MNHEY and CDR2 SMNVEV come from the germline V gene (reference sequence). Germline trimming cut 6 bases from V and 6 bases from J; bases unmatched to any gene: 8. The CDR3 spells CASRRTSGSSSEQYF. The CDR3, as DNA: TGTGCCAGCAGGAGGACTAGCGGGAGTTCTTCCGAGCAGTACTTC.